The T cell receptor beta chain under discussion was sequenced for a study of control samples from healthy donors and cancer patients. Assay: immunoSEQ multiplex PCR; the TCRdb copy retains only in-frame clones and omits some. This sample has about 79,000 clones, with roughly 93% found just once. V dropped 2 bases and J dropped 12 bases, with 13 bases sitting between them. The germline V gene encodes CDR1 MNHEY and CDR2 SMNVEV (reference sequence). The length of the CDR3 is 13 residues. Sequencing was done on a sample of PBMCs. The chain recombines TRBV27 with TRBJ1-4, with D possibly matching TRBD1 (5 bases). The receptor was derived from a woman between 40 and 50 years old with lung cancer. The CDR3 sequence is CASSLVIRGELFF. The CDR3 coding sequence is TGTGCCAGCAGTTTAGTGATTAGGGGAGAACTGTTTTTT.